The present T cell receptor (beta chain) was sequenced within a study of T cell changes during pregnancy in multiple sclerosis. The V and J ends lost 5 bases and 0 bases, in that order; junction bases with no gene match: 4. Germline lookup yields CDR1 LNHNV and CDR2 YYDKDF (reference sequence). The CDR3 consists of 15 residues. Here immunoSEQ multiplex PCR was the method, and the copy in TCRdb shows in-frame clones only, minus some. The sample includes around 86,000 clones, approximately 92% of them seen just once. The sample was peripheral blood, taken in the first trimester of pregnancy. The chain links TRBV15 to TRBJ2-1, with TRBD1 identical over 7 bases. The clonotype was recovered from a female donor with multiple sclerosis, enrolled in a pregnancy study. The CDR3 coding sequence is TGTGCCACCAGCTTGAACAGGGGCTCCTACAATGAGCAGTTCTTC. This translates into CATSLNRGSYNEQFF. Full variable domain (missing parts from reference TRBV15 and TRBJ2-1): DAMVIQNPRYQVTQFGKPVTLSCSQTLNHNVMYWYQQKSSQAPKLLFHYYDKDFNNEADTPDNFQSRRPNTSFCFLDIRSPGLGDTAMYLCATSLNRGSYNEQFFGPGTRLTVL.